This TCR beta chain was identified during a study of response to subunit inactivated influenza vaccine. Germline V gene sequence: CDR1 MDHEN, CDR2 SYDVKM. V was pared by 4 bases and J by 3 bases, with 10 bases between. The CDR3 consists of 14 residues. TCRdb passed the RT-PCR reads through MiXCR, listing each CDR3 protein once. Found here are 500,000 or so distinct CDR3 sequences, approximately 11% of them singletons; the top ten hold about 12%. This clonotype was recorded a few times. The sequencing here drew on PBMCs from blood, taken roughly 47 days after vaccination. J is TRBJ2-1 and V is TRBV28; a weak D match, TRBD2 (6 bases). This clonotype originated in a man in his forties or fifties who received an inactivated influenza vaccine. The CDR3: CASSSRDFYNEQFF. The CDR3 nucleotides read TGTGCCAGCAGTTCCCGGGACTTCTACAATGAGCAGTTCTTC.